This TCR beta chain was documented in a study of blood T cell repertoires in COVID-19. Study at large: The samples span acute and convalescent COVID-19 from the United States, Italy and Spain. Nucleic acid was either cDNA or gDNA, and it came from T cells, B-cell-depleted T cells, or PBMCs.

The V and J ends lost 3 bases and 6 bases, in that order; junction bases with no gene match: 7. This CDR3 has 15 amino acids. CDR1 SGHTA and CDR2 FQGNSA come from the germline V gene. Sequencing used immunoSEQ multiplex PCR; TCRdb keeps in-frame clones, though not all of them. The table lists over 150,000 clones, roughly 81% of them singletons. This clonotype was sampled from an elderly woman with COVID-19, enrolled during active disease. The sample comprised peripheral blood. This chain links TRBV7-2 with TRBJ1-2, with 10 bases identical to TRBD1. In DNA, the CDR3 is TGTGCCAGCAGCTTGGGATCCGGGACAGGGGATGGCTACACCTTC. Its translation is CASSLGSGTGDGYTF.